A selection of T cell receptor beta chains follows, all from one sample in a study of PD-1 blockade in mismatch repair-deficient tumors. Only in-frame clones appear in the TCRdb table, and some are missing; sequencing was by immunoSEQ multiplex PCR. The sample has more than 50,000 clones, approximately 88% seen once. Sequencing used peripheral blood, obtained 52 weeks after starting pembrolizumab. The source of these receptors is an adult with mismatch repair-deficient cancer. Both conserved end residues are part of each CDR3. A D gene is named only where the DNA matches it firmly. Size is omitted from some rows. Given values are once, few, many or a class for expanded clones.

>-|-|TRBV19|TRBJ2-7
CASSLQISYEQYF
TGTGCCAGTAGTTTACAGATCTCCTACGAGCAGTACTTC
>-|-|TRBV6-6|TRBJ2-1
CASSYSTYNEQFF
TGTGCCAGCAGTTACTCTACTTACAATGAGCAGTTCTTC
>TRBD1|-|TRBV11-1|TRBJ2-5
CASSLGFGTGGETQYF
TGTGCCAGCAGCTTAGGATTTGGGACAGGGGGAGAGACCCAGTACTTC
>-|once|TRBV19|TRBJ2-2
CATAPGWGNTGELFF
TGTGCCACCGCCCCAGGGTGGGGGAACACCGGGGAGCTGTTTTTT
>-|few|TRBV2|TRBJ2-7
CASRQGGHEQYF
TGTGCCAGCAGACAGGGTGGCCACGAGCAGTACTTC
>TRBD1|-|TRBV19|TRBJ1-1
CASTPGGQTEAFF
TGTGCCAGTACCCCAGGGGGCCAGACTGAAGCTTTCTTT
>-|-|TRBV6-5|TRBJ2-1
CASSYGGYNEQFF
TGTGCCAGCAGTTACGGGGGTTACAATGAGCAGTTCTTC
>TRBD2|-|TRBV4-1|TRBJ2-1
CASSQDLVGLGPLVQFF
TGCGCCAGCAGCCAAGATCTGGTGGGACTAGGGCCTTTGGTGCAGTTCTTC
>TRBD1|medium-sized|TRBV5-1|TRBJ2-1
CASSLGTGNYNEQFF
TGCGCCAGCAGCTTGGGGACAGGGAACTACAATGAGCAGTTCTTC
>TRBD2|-|TRBV27|TRBJ2-2
CASSPGGDGELFF
TGTGCCAGCAGTCCGGGGGGGGACGGGGAGCTGTTTTTT
>TRBD1|-|TRBV6-5|TRBJ2-7
CASRGTDLSYEQYF
TGTGCCAGCAGGGGGACAGACCTCTCCTACGAGCAGTACTTC
>TRBD2|-|TRBV14|TRBJ2-3
CASSQLTSGRHGDTQYF
TGTGCCAGCAGCCAATTGACTAGCGGGAGACATGGGGATACGCAGTATTTT
>TRBD1|-|TRBV5-4|TRBJ2-7
CAGDRVHFEQYF
TGTGCCGGAGACAGGGTCCATTTCGAGCAGTACTTC
>TRBD1|once|TRBV27|TRBJ1-1
CASSQMGQPGNTEAFF
TGTGCCAGCAGTCAAATGGGACAGCCGGGGAACACTGAAGCTTTCTTT
>-|-|TRBV28|TRBJ2-7
CASSPPPDLYEQYF
TGTGCCAGCAGTCCCCCCCCCGACCTCTACGAGCAGTACTTC
>TRBD2|-|TRBV4-2|TRBJ2-7
CASSQDLAGVNEQYF
TGTGCCAGCAGCCAAGATCTAGCGGGAGTAAACGAGCAGTACTTC
>TRBD2|few|TRBV9|TRBJ2-1
CASSVEGLAGYNEQFF
TGTGCCAGCAGCGTAGAAGGACTAGCGGGTTACAATGAGCAGTTCTTC
>-|-|TRBV27|TRBJ2-2
CASGTGELFF
TGTGCCAGCGGAACCGGGGAGCTGTTTTTT
>-|-|TRBV25-1|TRBJ1-4
CASSEKRGASEKLFF
TGTGCCAGCAGTGAAAAGAGGGGGGCAAGCGAAAAACTGTTTTTT
>TRBD2|-|TRBV7-9|TRBJ2-1
CASSLQREDQEQFF
TGTGCCAGCAGCTTGCAGCGGGAGGACCAAGAGCAGTTCTTC
>-|-|TRBV4-1|TRBJ2-5
CASSQDPALQETQYF
TGCGCCAGCAGCCAAGATCCGGCTCTTCAAGAGACCCAGTACTTC
>TRBD1|-|TRBV6-1|TRBJ1-5
CASSPPDRGNQPQHF
TGTGCCAGCTCCCCCCCGGACAGGGGCAATCAGCCCCAGCATTTT
>-|-|TRBV6-5|TRBJ2-1
CASSLERGYENEQFF
TGTGCCAGCAGTTTGGAAAGGGGGTACGAGAATGAGCAGTTCTTC
>-|-|TRBV4-1|TRBJ2-3
CASSQVGLTDTQYF
TGCGCCAGCAGCCAAGTCGGCCTAACAGATACGCAGTATTTT
>-|-|TRBV11-2|TRBJ1-2
CASKGLREGLYGYTF
TGTGCCAGCAAGGGGTTGAGGGAAGGACTCTATGGCTACACCTTC
>-|-|TRBV6-1|TRBJ1-5
CASSDVRVIYNQPQHF
TGTGCCAGCAGTGACGTAAGGGTGATCTACAATCAGCCCCAGCATTTT
>-|-|TRBV10-2|TRBJ2-7
CASSDISYEQYF
TGCGCCAGCAGCGACATTTCCTACGAGCAGTACTTC
>TRBD1|-|TRBV5-8|TRBJ1-2
CASSWLGTGAYYGYTF
TGTGCCAGCAGCTGGCTCGGGACAGGGGCGTACTATGGCTACACCTTC
>-|-|TRBV27|TRBJ2-1
CASSLSGLGNEQFF
TGTGCCAGCAGTTTGTCAGGGTTGGGCAATGAGCAGTTCTTC
>TRBD1|-|TRBV19|TRBJ2-2
CASSRRQGDTGELFF
TGTGCCAGTAGTAGACGACAGGGGGACACCGGGGAGCTGTTTTTT
>-|-|TRBV5-8|TRBJ1-5
CASSLIAGDQPQHF
TGTGCCAGCAGCTTGATTGCAGGGGATCAGCCCCAGCATTTT
>TRBD2|-|TRBV7-2|TRBJ2-7
CASSLEASGKYEQYF
TGTGCCAGCAGCTTAGAGGCTAGCGGGAAGTACGAGCAGTACTTC
>-|-|TRBV6-6|TRBJ2-1
CASSLGLDYYNEQFF
TGTGCCAGCAGCTTAGGACTGGACTATTACAATGAGCAGTTCTTC
>-|-|TRBV28|TRBJ2-3
CASSPWTGPDTDTQYF
TGTGCCAGCAGTCCATGGACCGGCCCAGACACAGATACGCAGTATTTT
>-|-|TRBV6-6|TRBJ2-2
CASSYSTGELFF
TGTGCCAGCAGTTACTCCACCGGGGAGCTGTTTTTT
>TRBD1|few|TRBV15|TRBJ2-5
CATSRAGQGWQETQYF
TGTGCCACCAGCAGGGCGGGACAGGGGTGGCAAGAGACCCAGTACTTC
>-|-|TRBV5-1|TRBJ1-1
CASSLTMNTEAFF
TGCGCCAGCAGCTTGACCATGAACACTGAAGCTTTCTTT
>TRBD1|few|TRBV14|TRBJ2-7
CASSQEDRGYEQYF
TGTGCCAGCAGCCAAGAGGACAGGGGGTACGAGCAGTACTTC
>TRBD2|-|TRBV13|TRBJ2-1
CASSQTSGYNEQFF
TGTGCCAGCAGCCAAACTAGCGGGTACAATGAGCAGTTCTTC
>-|-|TRBV4-3|TRBJ2-3
CASSQDPGYQFGQYF
TGCGCCAGCAGCCAAGACCCGGGGTATCAATTTGGGCAGTATTTT
>-|-|TRBV19|TRBJ1-1
CASSMVLNTEAFF
TGTGCCAGTAGTATGGTATTGAACACTGAAGCTTTCTTT
>-|-|TRBV7-2|TRBJ2-7
CASSVYRDTSYEQYF
TGTGCCAGCAGCGTATACCGGGACACCTCCTACGAGCAGTACTTC
>-|-|TRBV5-4|TRBJ1-1
CASSPVRAENTEAFF
TGTGCCAGCAGTCCCGTGAGGGCGGAGAACACTGAAGCTTTCTTT
>-|-|TRBV14|TRBJ2-7
CASSNRDYYEQYF
TGTGCCAGCAGCAACAGGGATTACTACGAGCAGTACTTC
>TRBD1|-|TRBV7-9|TRBJ2-7
CASSSGGQGVYEQYF
TGTGCCAGCAGCTCGGGAGGACAGGGGGTGTACGAGCAGTACTTC
>-|-|TRBV5-4|TRBJ2-7
CASSPGGLGEQYF
TGTGCCAGCAGCCCCGGGGGACTGGGGGAGCAGTACTTC
>-|-|TRBV9|TRBJ2-1
CASSDGSSYNEQFF
TGTGCCAGCAGCGACGGGAGCTCCTACAATGAGCAGTTCTTC
>-|-|TRBV4-1|TRBJ2-3
CASSQDNGADTQYF
TGCGCCAGCAGCCAAGATAACGGGGCAGATACGCAGTATTTT